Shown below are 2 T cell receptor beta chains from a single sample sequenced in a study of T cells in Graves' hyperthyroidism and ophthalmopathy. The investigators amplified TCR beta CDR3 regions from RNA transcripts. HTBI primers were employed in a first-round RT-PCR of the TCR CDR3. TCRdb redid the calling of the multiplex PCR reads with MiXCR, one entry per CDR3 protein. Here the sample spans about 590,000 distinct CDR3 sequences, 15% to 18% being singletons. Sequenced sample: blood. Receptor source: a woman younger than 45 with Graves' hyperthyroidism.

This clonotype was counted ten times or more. This CDR3 reads CATSSFLAGAVDEQFF. DNA for the CDR3: TGTGCCACCAGCTCGTTCTTAGCGGGAGCGGTTGATGAGCAGTTCTTC. The chain uses TRBV15 and TRBJ2-1; 9 bases fit TRBD2. This CDR3 has 16 residues. The V gene end was trimmed by 5 bases and the J gene end by 8 bases; junction bases not matched to a gene: 13. The V gene's germline CDR1 is LNHNV and CDR2 YYDKDF (reference sequence).

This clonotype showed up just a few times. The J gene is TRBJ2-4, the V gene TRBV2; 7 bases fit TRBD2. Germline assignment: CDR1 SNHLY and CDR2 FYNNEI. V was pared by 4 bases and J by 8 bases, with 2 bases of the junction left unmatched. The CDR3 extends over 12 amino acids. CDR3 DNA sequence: TGTGCCAGCAGTGGGGCGGGGGACATTCAGTACTTC. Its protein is CASSGAGDIQYF.